This T cell receptor beta chain was captured by sequencing in a study of cytomegalovirus exposure and HLA in healthy donors. Study-level background: A subsequent analysis reported that the roughly 130 validation repertoires were produced on the same platform that had also been used for the 550 to 750 first-cohort repertoires.

There are 15 residues in the CDR3. Trimming cost V 6 bases and J 0 bases, with 15 bases left between them. Germline CDR1 and CDR2: SGHTA and FQGNSA. Study-level findings and limits: Under in vitro conditions, a few CMV-associated chains were confirmed as specific for CMV antigens. The tendency of first-cohort TCR clusters to co-occur in the roughly 120 validation repertoires was the finding of a later analysis.

Sequencing used immunoSEQ multiplex PCR; TCRdb keeps in-frame clones, though not all of them. Of some 130,000 clones in the sample, about 90% were seen once. Note on this clone: As yet, its antigen is unknown.

The specimen was PBMCs. V and J are TRBV7-2 and TRBJ2-7, with a tentative D call TRBD2 (5 bases). The sequence was collected from a man between 18 and 29 years old in good health and CMV-seronegative. The CDR3 bases are TGTGCCAGCAGGGCCTCGGGGTCCTACTCCTACGAGCAGTACTTC. Protein sequence: CASRASGSYSYEQYF.